This T cell receptor (beta chain) stems from a study of cytomegalovirus exposure and HLA in healthy donors. Produced via immunoSEQ multiplex PCR; TCRdb's table is partial and in-frame only. The sample has over 150,000 clones, approximately 96% seen once; the top ten hold about 0.89%. The specimen sequenced was PBMCs. The receptor was derived from a woman aged 18-29 years in good health and CMV-seronegative.

The CDR3 DNA reads TGTGCCAGCAGCTTAAGGGGGGCGGGAGAAGAGCAGTTCTTC. Its protein is CASSLRGAGEEQFF. The V gene is TRBV7-9, the J gene TRBJ2-1; TRBD2 might be the D (7 bases). Trimming cost V 2 bases and J 10 bases, with 15 bases left between them. This CDR3 comprises 14 residues. Germline V CDR1 and CDR2: SEHNR, FQNEAQ (reference sequence). The entire variable domain, with the rest obtained from reference TRBV7-9 and TRBJ2-1, is as follows: DTGVSQNPRHKITKRGQNVTFRCDPISEHNRLYWYRQTLGQGPEFLTYFQNEAQLEKSRLLSDRFSAERPKGSFSTLEIQRTEQGDSAMYLCASSLRGAGEEQFFGPGTRLTVL.